This T cell receptor beta chain is drawn from a study of blood T cell repertoires in COVID-19. Study background: Nucleic acid was either cDNA or gDNA, and it came from T cells, B-cell-depleted T cells, or PBMCs.

Notes on this clone: Other DNA sequences from this sample encode an identical CDR3 as well.

Assay used: immunoSEQ multiplex PCR; TCRdb lists only in-frame clones, some missing. Here the sample spans more than 350,000 clones, about 87% being singletons. The CDR3 contains 12 residues. Germline assignment: CDR1 MDHEN and CDR2 SYDVKM. V gave up 5 bases and J gave up 7 bases; unmatched junction bases: 4. In terms of age and location, participants ranged from about 18 to 89 years and lived in roughly 22 US areas. Donors in Cohort 3 who had recovered were those with two negative PCRs, healthcare professional clearance, or resolution of their symptoms. The sequence was collected from a woman aged 50 to 60 who had recovered from COVID-19. The specimen sequenced was PBMCs or T cells enriched from blood (not recorded which). This chain connects TRBV28 to TRBJ1-2, with TRBD1 identical over 7 bases. DNA of the CDR3: TGTGCCAGCAGTAGAACAGGGGTTGGCTACACCTTC. This translates into CASSRTGVGYTF.